Described below is a single T cell receptor beta chain sequence and its context. Sequencing of TCR beta covered CD8+ and CD4+ T cells obtained from blood. Included as multiple sclerosis controls were treatment-naive patients who had stable or active relapsing-remitting disease. The TEMRA cells underwent FACS enrichment, while the CD8+ and CD4+ T cells underwent negative isolation. This specimen comes from a study of CD8 T cells in Susac syndrome. Germline V lookup: CDR1 LNHDA, CDR2 SQIVND (reference sequence). This CDR3 contains 17 residues. The germline V and J ends were trimmed by 5 bases and 0 bases, with 16 bases remaining between them. RNA totalling roughly 0.45 to 1 ug underwent reverse transcription with random hexamers. It was immunoSEQ multiplex PCR that amplified TCR beta CDR3 across 54 Vbeta and 13 Jbeta. TCRdb used MiXCR to reprocess the immunoSEQ multiplex PCR reads, holding one entry per CDR3 protein. The data hold just over 150,000 distinct CDR3 sequences, with 85% to 95% observed a single time.

This clonotype originated in a human donor with multiple sclerosis. This sequence joins TRBV19 and TRBJ2-2; D possibly corresponds to TRBD1 (6 bases). What was sequenced was CD8+ T cells from PBMCs. The DNA for the CDR3 is TGTGCCAGTAGTCTACTCCCGGGACATTCGAACACCGGGGAGCTGTTTTTT. This sequence encodes CASSLLPGHSNTGELFF.